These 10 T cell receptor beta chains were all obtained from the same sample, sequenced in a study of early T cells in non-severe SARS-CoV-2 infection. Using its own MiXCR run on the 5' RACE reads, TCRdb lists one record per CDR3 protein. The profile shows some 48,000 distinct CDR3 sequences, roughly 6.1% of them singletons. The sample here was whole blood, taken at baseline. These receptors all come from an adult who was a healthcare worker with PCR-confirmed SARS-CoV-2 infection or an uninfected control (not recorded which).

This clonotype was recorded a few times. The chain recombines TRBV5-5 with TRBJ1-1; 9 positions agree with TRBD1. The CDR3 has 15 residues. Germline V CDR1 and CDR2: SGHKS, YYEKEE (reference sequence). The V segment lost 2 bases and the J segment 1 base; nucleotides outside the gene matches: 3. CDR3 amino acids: CASSFAGQGNTEAFF. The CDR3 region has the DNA TGTGCCAGCAGCTTTGCGGGACAGGGGAACACTGAAGCTTTCTTT.

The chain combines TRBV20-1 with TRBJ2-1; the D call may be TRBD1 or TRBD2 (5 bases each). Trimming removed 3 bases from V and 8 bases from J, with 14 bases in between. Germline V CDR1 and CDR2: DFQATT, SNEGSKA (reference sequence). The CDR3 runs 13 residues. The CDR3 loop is CSARRGVSDEQFF. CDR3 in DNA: TGCAGTGCTAGGCGAGGGGTGTCGGATGAGCAGTTCTTC.

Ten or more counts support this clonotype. CDR3 nucleotide sequence: TGTGCCAGCAGTTGGTCCAGGGGGAATTCACCCCTCCACTTT. Its protein is CASSWSRGNSPLHF. The chain recombines TRBV12-3 or TRBV12-4 with TRBJ1-6, with 7 bases matching TRBD1. V shed 4 bases, J shed 7 bases, and the junction held 4 bases outside the gene matches. CDR3 length: 14 amino acids.

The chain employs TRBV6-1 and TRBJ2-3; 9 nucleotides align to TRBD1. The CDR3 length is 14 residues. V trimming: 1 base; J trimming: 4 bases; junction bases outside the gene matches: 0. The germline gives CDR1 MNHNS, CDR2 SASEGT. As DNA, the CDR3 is TGTGCCAGCAGTGAAGGACAGGGGGCAGATACGCAGTATTTT. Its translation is CASSEGQGADTQYF.

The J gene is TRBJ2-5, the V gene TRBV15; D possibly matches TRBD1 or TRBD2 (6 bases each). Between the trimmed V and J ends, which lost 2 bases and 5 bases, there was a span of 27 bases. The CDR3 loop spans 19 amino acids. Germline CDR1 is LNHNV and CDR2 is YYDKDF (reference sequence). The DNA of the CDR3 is TGTGCCACCAGCAGACGTACCGCCGGACCCCGAGGGGGGTACGAGACCCAGTACTTC. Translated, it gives CATSRRTAGPRGGYETQYF.

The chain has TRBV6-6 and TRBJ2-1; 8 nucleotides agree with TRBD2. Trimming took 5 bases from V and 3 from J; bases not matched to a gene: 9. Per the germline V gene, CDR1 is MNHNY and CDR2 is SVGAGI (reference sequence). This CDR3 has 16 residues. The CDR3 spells CASSTHSGTLYNEQFF. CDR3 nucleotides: TGTGCCAGCAGTACCCATAGCGGGACTCTCTACAATGAGCAGTTCTTC.

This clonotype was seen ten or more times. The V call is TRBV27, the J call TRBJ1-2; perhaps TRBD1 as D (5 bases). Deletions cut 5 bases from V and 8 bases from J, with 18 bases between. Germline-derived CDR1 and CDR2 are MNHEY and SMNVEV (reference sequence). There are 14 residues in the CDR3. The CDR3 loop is CASSPNPGLGGYTF. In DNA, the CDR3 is TGTGCCAGCAGTCCCAACCCAGGGTTAGGGGGCTACACCTTC.

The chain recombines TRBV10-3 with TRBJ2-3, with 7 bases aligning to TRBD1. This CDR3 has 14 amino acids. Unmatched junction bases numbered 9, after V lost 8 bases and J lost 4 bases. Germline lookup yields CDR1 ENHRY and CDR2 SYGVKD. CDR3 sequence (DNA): TGTGCCATCGGGACCAGGACAGGCCCAGATACGCAGTATTTT. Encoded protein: CAIGTRTGPDTQYF.

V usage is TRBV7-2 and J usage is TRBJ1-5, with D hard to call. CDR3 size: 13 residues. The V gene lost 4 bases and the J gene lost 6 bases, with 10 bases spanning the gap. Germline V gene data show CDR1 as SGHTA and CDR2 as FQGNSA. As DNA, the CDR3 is TGTGCCAGCAGCTCCTACCGTCTTCAGCCCCAGCATTTT. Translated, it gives CASSSYRLQPQHF. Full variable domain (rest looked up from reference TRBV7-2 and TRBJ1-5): GAGVSQSPSNKVTEKGKDVELRCDPISGHTALYWYRQSLGQGLEFLIYFQGNSAPDKSGLPSDRFSAERTGGSVSTLTIQRTQQEDSAVYLCASSSYRLQPQHFGDGTRLSIL.

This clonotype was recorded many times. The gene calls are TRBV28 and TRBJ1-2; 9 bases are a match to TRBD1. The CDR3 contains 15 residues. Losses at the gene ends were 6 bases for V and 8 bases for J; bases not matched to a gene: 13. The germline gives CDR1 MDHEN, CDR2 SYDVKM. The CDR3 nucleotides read TGTGCCAGCAGCCCTCCGGGACAGGGATTAGGAGGCTACACCTTC. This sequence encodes CASSPPGQGLGGYTF.